These 15 T cell receptor beta chains were sequenced from one sample in a study of shared clonotypes between healthy human individuals. Naive-designated CD8 cells lacked CD45RO, were positively enriched for CCR7, and omitted terminally differentiated effector memory CD45RA+ cells. The protocol was immunoSEQ multiplex PCR, while the TCRdb copy is restricted to in-frame clones and leaves out a portion. The sample carries about 2.1 million clones, 90% to 95% recorded once. Input material: naive CD8+ T cells from PBMCs. The receptors were gathered from a man between 18 and 35 years old in good health. Some clones in this sample may be carry-over from other donors' samples.

This chain uses TRBV9 with TRBJ1-1; D is unclear. Germline assignment: CDR1 SGDLS and CDR2 YYNGEE. The CDR3 contains 17 residues. The V end was cut by 4 bases, the J end by 2 bases, with 21 bases between. CDR3 loop: CASSSNPSGPQNTEAFF. CDR3 DNA: TGTGCCAGCAGCTCGAACCCTTCCGGGCCCCAAAACACTGAAGCTTTCTTT.

This clone was counted many times. The chain links TRBV7-9 to TRBJ1-6; 7 bases line up with TRBD1. J was trimmed by 8 bases and V by 4 bases; bases with no gene match: 2. The germline CDR1 and CDR2 sequences are SEHNR and FQNEAQ (reference sequence). The CDR3 spans 13 residues. CDR3 in DNA: TGTGCCAGCAGCTCCAGGGGGGATTCACCCCTCCACTTT. Translated: CASSSRGDSPLHF.

This chain uses TRBV6-4 with TRBJ2-3; no clear D. This CDR3 is built from 16 residues. CDR1 and CDR2 from the germline V gene are MRHNA and SNTAGT. V lost 4 bases and J lost 6, with 20 bases in between. The CDR3 sequence is CASSGTLRRRTDTQYF. DNA for the CDR3: TGTGCCAGCAGTGGGACCCTTAGGCGGAGAACGGATACGCAGTATTTT.

The chain recombines TRBV27 with TRBJ2-2; possible D gene TRBD1, 7 bases. V shed 0 bases and J shed 4 bases, with 12 bases lying between them. CDR3 length equals 16 residues. The V gene's germline CDR1 is MNHEY and CDR2 SMNVEV (reference sequence). Here the CDR3 DNA reads TGTGCCAGCAGTTTATCGGAGGGGGCGGTCACCGGGGAGCTGTTTTTT. Translated, it gives CASSLSEGAVTGELFF.

V is TRBV7-9 and J is TRBJ2-7; tentatively, D is TRBD1 (7 bases). Trimming pared 5 bases from V and 2 bases from J, leaving 22 bases between. Germline values: CDR1 SEHNR, CDR2 FQNEAQ (reference sequence). The CDR3 length is 17 residues. The CDR3 is CASSPRQGGRGAYEQYF. The DNA of the CDR3 is TGTGCCAGCAGCCCACGACAGGGAGGAAGGGGGGCCTACGAGCAGTACTTC. The full variable domain, with the rest looked up from reference TRBV7-9 and TRBJ2-7, is DTGVSQNPRHKITKRGQNVTFRCDPISEHNRLYWYRQTLGQGPEFLTYFQNEAQLEKSRLLSDRFSAERPKGSFSTLEIQRTEQGDSAMYLCASSPRQGGRGAYEQYFGPGTRLTVT.

The J gene is TRBJ1-2, the V gene TRBV7-9; unclear D gene. Germline V CDR1 and CDR2: SEHNR, FQNEAQ (reference sequence). CDR3 length: 13 amino acids. Deletions cut 5 bases from V and 4 bases from J, with 11 bases between. The DNA of the CDR3 is TGTGCCAGCAGCGTGGACGGTTTCTATGGCTACACCTTC. This sequence encodes CASSVDGFYGYTF. Filled out from reference TRBV7-9 and TRBJ1-2, the complete variable domain reads DTGVSQNPRHKITKRGQNVTFRCDPISEHNRLYWYRQTLGQGPEFLTYFQNEAQLEKSRLLSDRFSAERPKGSFSTLEIQRTEQGDSAMYLCASSVDGFYGYTFGSGTRLTVV.

J is TRBJ1-2 and V is TRBV7-8, with D unresolved. Germline CDR1 is SGHVS and CDR2 is FQNEAQ. Trimming left V 1 base short and J 6 bases short, with 12 bases between. The CDR3 length is 14 residues. CDR3 nucleotides: TGTGCCAGCAGCTTAGTTCGGGCCTCGGATGGCTACACCTTC. Amino acid sequence: CASSLVRASDGYTF.

The chain uses TRBV27 and TRBJ2-3; 11 bases line up with TRBD2. The V gene's germline CDR1 is MNHEY and CDR2 SMNVEV (reference sequence). The CDR3 extends over 17 amino acids. The junction had 7 bases not matched to a gene; V was cut back by 5 bases and J by 0 bases. CDR3 amino acids: CASSLRLAGLSTDTQYF. CDR3 coding DNA: TGTGCCAGCAGTCTAAGACTAGCGGGGCTTAGCACAGATACGCAGTATTTT.

On this clone itself: The DNA is left out, because the CDR3 cannot be placed on it with certainty; the CDR3 is given as TCRdb lists it. The chain is built from TRBV12-5 and TRBJ2-1. Looked up from germline, CDR1 is LGHNT and CDR2 is FRNRAP. The CDR3 is made up of 14 amino acids, end residues included. CDR3 loop: CASGLGMGSAPQFF.

As concerns this clone: At the DNA level, this CDR3 is encoded by other sequences in the same sample as well. V is TRBV25-1 and J is TRBJ2-1; D might be TRBD2 (5 bases). Trimming took off 5 bases at V and 3 bases at J, with 5 bases between the two ends. The CDR3 runs 12 residues. Germline V gives CDR1 MGHDK, CDR2 SYGVNS. CDR3 nucleotides: TGTGCCAGCAGTCGGGGCTACAATGAGCAGTTCTTC. Encoded protein: CASSRGYNEQFF.

This chain links TRBV4-3 with TRBJ2-7; a possible D gene is TRBD2 (7 bases). Germline CDR1 is LGHNA and CDR2 is YSLEER. V lost 5 bases, J lost 3 bases, and 17 bases lay in between. The CDR3 sequence is 15 residues long. CDR3 in DNA: TGCGCCAGCAGCAAAAACCGGGGGGCGGGCTACGAGCAGTACTTC. Translation gives CASSKNRGAGYEQYF.

This rearrangement joins TRBV6-1 to TRBJ2-7, with D maybe TRBD2 (7 bases). Per the germline V gene, CDR1 is MNHNS and CDR2 is SASEGT. V shed 7 bases and J shed 5 bases, with 18 bases lying between them. This CDR3 comprises 14 residues. CDR3 in amino acids: CASTNARGANEQYF. In DNA form, the CDR3 reads TGTGCCAGCACCAACGCCCGGGGGGCTAACGAGCAGTACTTC.

In DNA, the CDR3 is TGTGCCAGCAGCTTGGGTCAGTCTGAAGCTTTCTTT. Its protein is CASSLGQSEAFF. The chain uses TRBV5-6 and TRBJ1-1; D not resolved. CDR3 length: 12 residues. Trimming shortened V by 0 bases and J by 6 bases, and 6 bases separated the two germline ends. From germline, CDR1 is SGHDT and CDR2 YYEEEE.

This clone is a singleton in its sample. The V and J genes are TRBV7-2 and TRBJ2-7; D gene ambiguous. There are 12 residues in the CDR3. Trimming pared 4 bases from V and 4 bases from J, leaving 8 bases between. Germline CDR1 SGHTA, CDR2 FQGNSA. The CDR3 sequence is CASSWALYEQYF. The CDR3 bases are TGTGCCAGCAGCTGGGCCTTGTACGAGCAGTACTTC.

The chain has TRBV19 and TRBJ2-7; TRBD1 matches at 10 bases. Germline V CDR1 and CDR2: LNHDA, SQIVND (reference sequence). Germline trimming cut 6 bases from V and 6 bases from J; bases unmatched to any gene: 8. The CDR3 is 14 amino acids. CDR3 in DNA: TGTGCCAGTAGAGACCGGGACAGGGGAGGCGAGCAGTACTTC. Translated, it gives CASRDRDRGGEQYF.